Listed below are T cell receptor beta chains from one sample, sequenced in a study of shared clonotypes between healthy human individuals. Clones were read by immunoSEQ multiplex PCR, and TCRdb kept only the in-frame ones, dropping some. The data show some 1 million clones, with 75% seen just once and approximately 1.5% held by the top ten. Sequencing input: memory CD4+ T cells sorted from blood. These receptors all stem from a man aged 18 to 30 in good health. The CDR3 runs from the conserved cysteine through the conserved F or W. Each record gives: J gene, clone size, D gene, V gene, CDR3 DNA, CDR3 protein. The D gene is left open where the match is weak. The size field is filled for only some rows; it gives once, few, many or a size class.

>TRBJ2-2|once|.|TRBV7-2
TGTGCCAGCAGCTTTTCTAGTATCCGGGAGCTGTTTTTT
CASSFSSIRELFF
>TRBJ1-1|.|.|TRBV19
TGTGCCAGTAGTAATTCCGTCACGGGAGCTCCTGAAGCTTTCTTT
CASSNSVTGAPEAFF
>TRBJ1-1|.|.|TRBV18
TGTGCCAGCTCACCCGACAGCCGCAAGTTTGAAGCTTTCTTT
CASSPDSRKFEAFF
>TRBJ2-7|.|TRBD1|TRBV18
TGTGCCAGCTCCATATCCGGGACAGGGATATACGAGCAGTACTTC
CASSISGTGIYEQYF
>TRBJ1-5|.|.|TRBV19
TGTGCCAGTAGTACCCAGGGTGGCTATAGCAATCAGCCCCAGCATTTT
CASSTQGGYSNQPQHF
>TRBJ2-7|.|.|TRBV29-1
TGCAGCGTTGAAGACAGGGGCATCTACGAGCAGTACTTC
CSVEDRGIYEQYF
>TRBJ1-3|.|.|TRBV6-5
TGTGCCAGCAGAGGTGGAAACACCATATATTTT
CASRGGNTIYF
>TRBJ1-5|few|.|TRBV19
TGTGCCAGTAGTATAGATCCGACAGCGGTTGGCAATCAGCCCCAGCATTTT
CASSIDPTAVGNQPQHF
>TRBJ1-2|once|.|TRBV28
TGTGCCAGCACCGTTTCCTCCCGGGGCCATGGCTACACCTTC
CASTVSSRGHGYTF
>TRBJ2-7|.|.|TRBV2
TGTGCCAGCAGTGACGGTGGGACGGGATCCTACGAGCAGTACTTC
CASSDGGTGSYEQYF
>TRBJ2-7|few|.|TRBV30
TGTGCCTGGAGTGTACAAGCCTACGAGCAGTACTTC
CAWSVQAYEQYF
>TRBJ2-2|.|TRBD1|TRBV11-3
TGTGCCAGCAGCTTCCAGGGGGCGACCGGGGAGCTGTTTTTT
CASSFQGATGELFF
>TRBJ2-3|.|TRBD2|TRBV10-1
TGCGCCAGCAGTGAGGGGAGTAGCGGGGGCACGCAGTATTTT
CASSEGSSGGTQYF
>TRBJ2-5|.|TRBD1|TRBV10-1
TGCGCCAGCAGTGACTGGACAGGGGGCGGGGAGACCCAGTACTTC
CASSDWTGGGETQYF
>TRBJ2-7|.|TRBD2|TRBV4-2
TGTGCCAGCAGCCCTCAGTCCGGGGGGGCGACCTACGAGCAGTACTTC
CASSPQSGGATYEQYF
>TRBJ2-2|.|TRBD1|TRBV28
TGTGCCAGCAGTTCCGGGACAGTCAACACCGGGGAGCTGTTTTTT
CASSSGTVNTGELFF
>TRBJ2-1|.|.|TRBV7-9
TGTGCCACCACTCCCTCCCGGAGCTCCTACAATGAGCAGTTCTTC
CATTPSRSSYNEQFF
>TRBJ1-2|.|.|TRBV5-6
TGTGCCTGGAGTGAAAACTATGGCTACACCTTC
CAWSENYGYTF
>TRBJ2-7|.|TRBD1|TRBV28
TGTGCCAGCAGTCCAGCCGGGACAGGCTACGAGCAGTACTTC
CASSPAGTGYEQYF
>TRBJ2-3|few|TRBD2|TRBV9
TGTGCCAGCAGCGTGGGACTAGCGGGAGGTCCTAGCACAGATACGCAGTATTTT
CASSVGLAGGPSTDTQYF
>TRBJ2-3|once|.|TRBV5-1
TGCGCCAGCAGCTTAGGAGGGAGCACAGATACGCAGTATTTT
CASSLGGSTDTQYF
>TRBJ2-5|.|TRBD1|TRBV7-2
TGTGCCAGCAGCTTAGGACCAGGGGGCGTTGAGACCCAGTACTTC
CASSLGPGGVETQYF
>TRBJ1-6|.|.|TRBV27
TGTGCCAGCAGTTTAAGAGGAGGGAATTTCTCACCCCTCCACTTT
CASSLRGGNFSPLHF
>TRBJ2-2|.|TRBD2|TRBV9
TGTGCCAGCAGCGTACTAGCGGGAGCCGGGGAGCTGTTTTTT
CASSVLAGAGELFF
>TRBJ1-1|few|TRBD1|TRBV28
TGTGCCAGCAGTTGGGGAGGACAGGGGATCTACGAAGCTTTCTTT
CASSWGGQGIYEAFF
>TRBJ2-1|.|TRBD1|TRBV10-3
TGTGCCATCAGGCCCGGGACAGCGAACGATGAGCAGTTCTTC
CAIRPGTANDEQFF
>TRBJ2-7|.|TRBD1|TRBV7-9
TGTGCCAGCAGCGCAACAGGGGACGAGCAGTACTTC
CASSATGDEQYF
>TRBJ1-6|.|.|TRBV27
TGTGCCAGCAGTGGACAGTCAAATTCACCCCTCCACTTT
CASSGQSNSPLHF
>TRBJ2-5|.|.|TRBV29-1
TGCAGCTATGGACACGGGGAGACCCAGTACTTC
CSYGHGETQYF
>TRBJ2-7|.|.|TRBV7-9
TGTGCCAGCACCGAAGGGACACGGGCTGACGAGCAGTACTTC
CASTEGTRADEQYF
>TRBJ2-7|.|TRBD1|TRBV9
TGTGCCAGCAGCGTAGGGACAGGGGAGGGCGAGCAGTACTTC
CASSVGTGEGEQYF
>TRBJ2-1|.|TRBD2|TRBV4-3
TGCGCCAGCAGCACCCGACTAGCTGGGGCCCTCAATGAGCAGTTCTTC
CASSTRLAGALNEQFF
>TRBJ1-1|few|.|TRBV6-6
TGTGCCAGCAGTTACTCGGAGACGAACACTGAAGCTTTCTTT
CASSYSETNTEAFF
>TRBJ2-5|.|TRBD2|TRBV4-1
TGCGCCAGCAGCCAAGCTTCTAGCGGGGGAGGGACCCAGTACTTC
CASSQASSGGGTQYF
>TRBJ2-1|.|TRBD2|TRBV7-2
TGTGCCAGCAGCTTAATAGCGGGAGGCAATGAGCAGTTCTTC
CASSLIAGGNEQFF
>TRBJ2-1|.|.|TRBV12-5
TGTGCTAGTGGTTTGAGGGGGGACAGCTCCTACAATGAGCAGTTCTTC
CASGLRGDSSYNEQFF
>TRBJ2-7|.|TRBD1|TRBV15
TGTGCCACCAGCAGAGATGATCGGCAGGGGGCGTGGGAGCAGTACTTC
CATSRDDRQGAWEQYF